This T cell receptor (beta chain) came from a study of T cell responses to AZD1222 COVID-19 vaccine. About the research overall: Combined were second doses at about 4 or about 12 weeks. General study points: Of the AZD1222 recipients, only five or six were seropositive at baseline. Vaccine-associated CD4 TCRs ranged over spike, dominating at 160-218 and 743-854. As reported, nearly half of all spike-specific TCRs target variant regions that are unmutated.

Comment on this clone: No antigen is known for it.

Clones were sequenced by immunoSEQ multiplex PCR, and TCRdb holds only the in-frame ones, with some missing. Of tens of thousands of clones detected, about nine tenths appear once; the ten largest clones hold around 2%. The sequence derives from an adult in good health. The sample in question was peripheral blood, obtained on day 0 of AZD1222 vaccination.

Here the CDR3 DNA reads TGTGCCAGCAGCCAGGTAAGGGACGCCTACGAGCAGTACTTC. Encoded protein: CASSQVRDAYEQYF. The V gene is TRBV3-1 (or the pseudogene TRBV3-2), the J gene TRBJ2-7; the D call may be TRBD1 or TRBD2 (5 bases each). Germline lookup yields CDR1 LGHDT and CDR2 YNNKEL (reference sequence). The V end lost 3 bases, the J end lost 2 bases, and 11 bases lay between the germline ends. The CDR3 extends over 14 amino acids.